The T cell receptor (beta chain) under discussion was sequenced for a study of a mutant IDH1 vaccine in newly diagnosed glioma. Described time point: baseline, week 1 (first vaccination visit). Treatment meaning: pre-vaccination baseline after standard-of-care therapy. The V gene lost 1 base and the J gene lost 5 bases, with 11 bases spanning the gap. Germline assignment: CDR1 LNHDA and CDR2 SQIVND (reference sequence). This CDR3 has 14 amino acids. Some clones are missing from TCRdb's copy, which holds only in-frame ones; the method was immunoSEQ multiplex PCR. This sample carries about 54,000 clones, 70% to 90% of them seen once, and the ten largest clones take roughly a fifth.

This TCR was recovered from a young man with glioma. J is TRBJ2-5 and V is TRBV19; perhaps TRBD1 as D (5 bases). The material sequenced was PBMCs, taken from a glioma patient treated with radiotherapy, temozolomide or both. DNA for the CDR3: TGTGCCAGTAGTATAGGTTGGGGCGAGGAGACCCAGTACTTC. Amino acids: CASSIGWGEETQYF.